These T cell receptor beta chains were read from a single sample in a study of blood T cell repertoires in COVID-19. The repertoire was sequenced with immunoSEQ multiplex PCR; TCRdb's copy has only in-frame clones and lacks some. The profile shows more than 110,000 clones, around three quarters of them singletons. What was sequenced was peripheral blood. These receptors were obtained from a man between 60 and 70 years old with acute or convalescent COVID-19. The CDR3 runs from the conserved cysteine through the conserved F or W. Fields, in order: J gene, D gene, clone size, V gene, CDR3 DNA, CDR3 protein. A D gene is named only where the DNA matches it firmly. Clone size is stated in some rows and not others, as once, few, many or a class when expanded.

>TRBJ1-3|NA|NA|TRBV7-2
TGTGCCAGCAGCTTAGGACACCCTGCCAATCCCTCTGGAAACACCATATATTTT
CASSLGHPANPSGNTIYF
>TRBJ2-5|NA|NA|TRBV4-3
TGCGCCAGCAGCCAATTACCACTCGGAGAGACCCAGTACTTC
CASSQLPLGETQYF
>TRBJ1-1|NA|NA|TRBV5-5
TGTGCCAGCAGGCTGCTGGGGGGGGCAGGTACTGAAGCTTTCTTT
CASRLLGGAGTEAFF
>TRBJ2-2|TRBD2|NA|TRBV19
TGTGCCAGTAGTATAGTTCCCGGACTAGCCACCGGGGAGCTGTTTTTT
CASSIVPGLATGELFF
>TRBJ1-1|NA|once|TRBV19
TGTGCCAGTAGCATAGGAGTGGACACTGAAGCTTTCTTT
CASSIGVDTEAFF
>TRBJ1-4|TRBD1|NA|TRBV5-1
TGCGCCAGCAGCGTTACCGGGACAGGGGTGAATGAAAAACTGTTTTTT
CASSVTGTGVNEKLFF
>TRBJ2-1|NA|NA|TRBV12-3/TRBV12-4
TGTGCCAGCTCGGACAGCCTCGAGCAGTTCTTC
CASSDSLEQFF
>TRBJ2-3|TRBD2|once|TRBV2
TGTGCCAGCATGGGGGGGGAGAGCCCAGATACGCAGTATTTT
CASMGGESPDTQYF
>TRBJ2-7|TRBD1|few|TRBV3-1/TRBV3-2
TGTGCCAGCAGCTTCACCGGGACAGGGCCTTACGAGCAGTACTTC
CASSFTGTGPYEQYF
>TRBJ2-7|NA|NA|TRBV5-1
TGCGCCAGCAGCTTGGGGGGGCACGGCGACGAGCAGTACTTC
CASSLGGHGDEQYF
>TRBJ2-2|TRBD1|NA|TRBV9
TGTGCCAGCAGCGGCGGACAGGGGGCCAGGGAGCTGTTTTTT
CASSGGQGARELFF
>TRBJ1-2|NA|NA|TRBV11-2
TGTGCCAGCACCCACTACCAGGGAACATGGGGCTACACCTTC
CASTHYQGTWGYTF
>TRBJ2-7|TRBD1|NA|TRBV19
TGTGTGAGGGACAGGAAGAGCTCCTACGAGCAGTACTTC
CVRDRKSSYEQYF
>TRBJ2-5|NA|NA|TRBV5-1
TGCGCCAGCCTCCAAGAGACCCAGTACTTC
CASLQETQYF
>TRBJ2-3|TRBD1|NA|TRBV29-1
TGCAGCTCTCGACAGGGTCCAGATACGCAGTATTTT
CSSRQGPDTQYF
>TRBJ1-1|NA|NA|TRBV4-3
TGCGCCAGCAGCCAAGATTATAGGGAGGGCCCGGGGGCTTTCTTT
CASSQDYREGPGAFF
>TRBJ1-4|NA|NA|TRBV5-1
TGCGCCAGCAGCTTGTGGTCCGGGGAAAAACTGTTTTTT
CASSLWSGEKLFF
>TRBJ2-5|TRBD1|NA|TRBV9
TGTGCCAGCAGCGTTAGCCCCGGGACAGGGGGGGAGACCCAGTACTTC
CASSVSPGTGGETQYF
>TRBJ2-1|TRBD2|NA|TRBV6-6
TGTGCCAGCAGTTCGTCTAGCGGTGTGAATGAGCAGTTCTTC
CASSSSSGVNEQFF
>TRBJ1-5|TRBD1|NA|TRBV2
TGTGCCAGCAGTTCCCGGACAGGGAGGGGTCACTTT
CASSSRTGRGHF